This T cell receptor (beta chain) was found in a study of radiotherapy plus CTLA-4 blockade in lung cancer. Study background: Under 20% of patients responded objectively, and roughly 30% achieved disease control.

Sequencing was performed with immunoSEQ multiplex PCR; in TCRdb, only in-frame clones are kept and a portion is missing. The sample lists 81,000 or so clones, under 80% occurring once. For this clone: The antigen remains undetermined.

The study's findings and limits: Once radiotherapy plus ipilimumab had been given, TCR clones derived from tumor expanded in blood. How blood T cell clones changed early, along with interferon-beta, reportedly forecast response best.

This receptor was identified in a human donor with non-small cell lung cancer whose response to radiotherapy plus ipilimumab could not be evaluated. Some clones in this sample may be carry-over from other donors' samples. This sample comprised peripheral blood, obtained from a patient treated with radiotherapy plus ipilimumab.

CDR3 amino acids: CASSIGTGSQGAQHF. Written as DNA, the CDR3 is TGCGCCAGCAGCATTGGGACAGGCTCTCAAGGGGCCCAGCATTTT. J is TRBJ1-5 and V is TRBV5-1; the match to TRBD1 covers 8 bases. Germline V CDR1 and CDR2: SGHRS, YFSETQ. V shed 4 bases, J shed 11 bases, and the junction held 14 bases outside the gene matches. This CDR3 has 15 amino acids. The complete variable domain, with remaining parts taken from reference TRBV5-1 and TRBJ1-5, reads KAGVTQTPRYLIKTRGQQVTLSCSPISGHRSVSWYQQTPGQGLQFLFEYFSETQRNKGNFPGRFSGRQFSNSRSEMNVSTLELGDSALYLCASSIGTGSQGAQHFGDGTRLSIL.